Detailed here is one T cell receptor (beta chain). Its antigen is undetermined. V was cut by 0 bases and J by 4 bases, with 17 bases left in between. Germline V gives CDR1 LGHDT, CDR2 YNNKEL (reference sequence). The CDR3 is made up of 17 amino acids. This entry is derived from a study of blood T cells in healthy people across ages. Points from the study as a whole: Higher diversity, along with more naive CD4+ cells, distinguished long-lived donors from aged donors.

It was with a sample-barcoded 5' primer and a J-beta primer mix that a second PCR of about 6 to 12 cycles was run. TCRdb analysed the 5' RACE reads with MiXCR anew, one entry per CDR3 protein. The table lists fewer than 650,000 distinct CDR3 sequences, about 29% of them singletons. The same data also went into a second study, on T cells of mothers and their children.

Sequences were obtained from blood. The clonotype comes from a boy younger than 10 in good health. This chain joins TRBV3-1 and TRBJ2-3, with D possibly matching TRBD2 (6 bases). CDR3 sequence reads: CASSQDQGGYRPDTQYF. CDR3 coding DNA: TGTGCCAGCAGCCAAGATCAGGGAGGATATCGTCCAGATACGCAGTATTTT.